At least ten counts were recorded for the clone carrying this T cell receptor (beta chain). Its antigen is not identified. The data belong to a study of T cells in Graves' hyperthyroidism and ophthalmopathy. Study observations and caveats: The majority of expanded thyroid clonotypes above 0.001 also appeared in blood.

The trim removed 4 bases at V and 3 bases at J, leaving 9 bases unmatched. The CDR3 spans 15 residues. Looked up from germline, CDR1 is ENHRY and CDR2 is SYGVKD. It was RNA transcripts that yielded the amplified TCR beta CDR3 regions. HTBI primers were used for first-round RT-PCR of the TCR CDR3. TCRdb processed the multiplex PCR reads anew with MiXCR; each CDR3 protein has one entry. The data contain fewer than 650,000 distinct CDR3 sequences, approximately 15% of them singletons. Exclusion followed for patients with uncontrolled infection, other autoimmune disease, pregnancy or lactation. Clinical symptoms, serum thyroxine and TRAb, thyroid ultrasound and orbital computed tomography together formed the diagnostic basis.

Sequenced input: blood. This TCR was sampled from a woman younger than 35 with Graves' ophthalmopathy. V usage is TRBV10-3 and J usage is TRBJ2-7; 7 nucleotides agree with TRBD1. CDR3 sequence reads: CAISGQQGEVYEQYF. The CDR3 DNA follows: TGTGCCATCAGTGGACAGCAGGGGGAAGTCTACGAGCAGTACTTC.